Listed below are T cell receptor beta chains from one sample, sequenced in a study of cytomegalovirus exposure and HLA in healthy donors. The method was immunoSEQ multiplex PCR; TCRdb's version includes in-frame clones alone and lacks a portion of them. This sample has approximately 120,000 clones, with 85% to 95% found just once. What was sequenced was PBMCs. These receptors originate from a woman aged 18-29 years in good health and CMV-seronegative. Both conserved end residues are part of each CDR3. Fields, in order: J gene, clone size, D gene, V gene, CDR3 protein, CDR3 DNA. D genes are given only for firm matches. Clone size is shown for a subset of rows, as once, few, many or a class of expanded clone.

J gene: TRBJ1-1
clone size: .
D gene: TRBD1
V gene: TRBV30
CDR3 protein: CAWSDRAGGEAFF
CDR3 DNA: TGTGCCTGGAGCGACAGGGCCGGGGGAGAAGCTTTCTTT

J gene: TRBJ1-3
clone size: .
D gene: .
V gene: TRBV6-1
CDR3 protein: CASSEVPTGSGNTIYF
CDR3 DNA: TGTGCCAGCAGTGAAGTCCCAACAGGGTCCGGAAACACCATATATTTT

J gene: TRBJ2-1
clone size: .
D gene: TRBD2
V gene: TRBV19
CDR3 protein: CASSMGEREGRYEQFF
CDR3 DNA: TGTGCCAGTAGTATGGGGGAGCGGGAGGGCCGTTATGAGCAGTTCTTC

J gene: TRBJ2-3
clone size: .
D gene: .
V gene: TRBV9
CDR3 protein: CASSVGRSGTSTDTQYF
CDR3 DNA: TGTGCCAGCAGCGTAGGCAGAAGCGGAACTAGCACAGATACGCAGTATTTT

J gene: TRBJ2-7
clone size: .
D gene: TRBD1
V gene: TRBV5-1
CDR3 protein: CASRTGTSSWDEQYF
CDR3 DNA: TGCGCCAGCAGGACAGGGACGTCGAGTTGGGACGAGCAGTACTTC

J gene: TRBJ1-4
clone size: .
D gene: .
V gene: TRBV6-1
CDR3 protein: CASTMSGSFGEKLFF
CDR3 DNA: TGTGCCAGCACCATGTCGGGAAGCTTCGGCGAAAAACTGTTTTTT

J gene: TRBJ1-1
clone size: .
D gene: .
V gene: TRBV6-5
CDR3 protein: CATADRSNTEAFF
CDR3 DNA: TGTGCCACCGCCGACAGATCCAACACTGAAGCTTTCTTT

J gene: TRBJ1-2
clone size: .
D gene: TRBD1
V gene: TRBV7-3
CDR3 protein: CASSPGTDMGYTF
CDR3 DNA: TGTGCCAGCAGCCCCGGGACAGACATGGGCTACACCTTC

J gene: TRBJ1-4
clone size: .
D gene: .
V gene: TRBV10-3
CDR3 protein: CAISETGNEKLFF
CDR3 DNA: TGTGCCATCAGTGAGACCGGTAATGAAAAACTGTTTTTT

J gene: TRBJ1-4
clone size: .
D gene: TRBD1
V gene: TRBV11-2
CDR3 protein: CASSLAGQGASEKLFF
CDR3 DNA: TGTGCCAGCAGCTTAGCAGGACAGGGGGCATCGGAAAAACTGTTTTTT

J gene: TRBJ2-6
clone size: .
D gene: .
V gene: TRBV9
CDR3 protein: CASSVFERIEGKYRESGANVLTF
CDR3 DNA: TGTGCCAGCAGCGTCTTTGAAAGGATCGAGGGAAAATATCGGGAGTCTGGGGCCAACGTCCTGACTTTC

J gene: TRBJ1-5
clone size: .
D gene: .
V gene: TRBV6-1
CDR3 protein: CATITLNSNQPQHF
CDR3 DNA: TGTGCCACGATAACACTAAATAGCAATCAGCCCCAGCATTTT

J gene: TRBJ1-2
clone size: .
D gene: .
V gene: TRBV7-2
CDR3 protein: CASSPARDYGYTF
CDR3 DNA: TGTGCCAGCAGCCCGGCCAGGGATTATGGCTACACCTTC

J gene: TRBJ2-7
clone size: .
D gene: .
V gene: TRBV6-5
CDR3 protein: CASFHWGESSYEQYF
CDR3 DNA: TGTGCCAGCTTTCATTGGGGAGAGTCCTCCTACGAGCAGTACTTC

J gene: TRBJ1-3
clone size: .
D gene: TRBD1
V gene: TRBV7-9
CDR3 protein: CATQRDRGNTIYF
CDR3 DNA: TGTGCCACCCAAAGGGACAGGGGAAACACCATATATTTT

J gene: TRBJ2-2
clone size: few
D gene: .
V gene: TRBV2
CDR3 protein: CASSLQAGNTGELFF
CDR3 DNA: TGTGCCAGCAGTCTTCAAGCGGGTAACACCGGGGAGCTGTTTTTT

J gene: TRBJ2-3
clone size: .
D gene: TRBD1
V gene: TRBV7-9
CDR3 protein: CASSLRQGAFNPDTQYF
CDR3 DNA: TGTGCCAGCAGCTTACGGCAGGGGGCGTTTAATCCAGATACGCAGTATTTT

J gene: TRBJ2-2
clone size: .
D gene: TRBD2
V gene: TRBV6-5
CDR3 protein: CASSSGLARNTGELFF
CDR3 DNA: TGTGCCAGCAGTTCGGGACTAGCGAGGAACACCGGGGAGCTGTTTTTT

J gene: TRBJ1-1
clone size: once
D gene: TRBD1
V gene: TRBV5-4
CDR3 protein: CASSPLTGVNTEAFF
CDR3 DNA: TGTGCCAGCAGCCCGCTGACAGGGGTGAACACTGAAGCTTTCTTT

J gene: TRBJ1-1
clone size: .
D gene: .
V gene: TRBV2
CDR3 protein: CASSQEHIGGAFF
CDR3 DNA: TGTGCCAGCAGTCAAGAGCATATAGGGGGAGCTTTCTTT

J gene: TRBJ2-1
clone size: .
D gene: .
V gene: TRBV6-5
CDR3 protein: CASRRQGYNEQFF
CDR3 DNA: TGTGCCAGCAGGAGACAAGGTTACAATGAGCAGTTCTTC

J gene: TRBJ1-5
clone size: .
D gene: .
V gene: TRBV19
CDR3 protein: CASSQGLNQPQHF
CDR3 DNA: TGTGCCAGTAGCCAGGGTTTGAATCAGCCCCAGCATTTT